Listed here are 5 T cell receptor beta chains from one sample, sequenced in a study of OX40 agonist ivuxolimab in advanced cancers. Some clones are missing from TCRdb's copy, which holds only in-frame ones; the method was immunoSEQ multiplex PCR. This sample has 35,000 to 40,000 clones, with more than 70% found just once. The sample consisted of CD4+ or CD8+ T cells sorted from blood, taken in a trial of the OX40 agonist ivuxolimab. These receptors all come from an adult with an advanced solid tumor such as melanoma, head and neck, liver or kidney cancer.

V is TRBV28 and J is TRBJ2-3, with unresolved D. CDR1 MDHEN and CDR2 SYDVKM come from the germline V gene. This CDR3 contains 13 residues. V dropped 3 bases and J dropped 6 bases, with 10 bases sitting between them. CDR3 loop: CASSFPEVDTQYF. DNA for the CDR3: TGTGCCAGCAGTTTCCCTGAGGTGGATACGCAGTATTTT.

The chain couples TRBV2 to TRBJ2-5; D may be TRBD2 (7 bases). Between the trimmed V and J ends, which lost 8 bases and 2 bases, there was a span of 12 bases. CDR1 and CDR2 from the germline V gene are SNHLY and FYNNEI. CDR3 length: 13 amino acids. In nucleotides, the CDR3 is TGTGCCAGCGGGGGGAGGGGGCAAGAGACCCAGTACTTC. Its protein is CASGGRGQETQYF.

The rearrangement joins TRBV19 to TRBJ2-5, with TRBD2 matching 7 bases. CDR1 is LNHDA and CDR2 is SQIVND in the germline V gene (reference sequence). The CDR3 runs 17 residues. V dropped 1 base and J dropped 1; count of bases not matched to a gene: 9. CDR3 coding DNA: TGTGCCAGTAGTATAGTCTCTTCTAGCGGCTTCCAAGAGACCCAGTACTTC. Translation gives CASSIVSSSGFQETQYF.

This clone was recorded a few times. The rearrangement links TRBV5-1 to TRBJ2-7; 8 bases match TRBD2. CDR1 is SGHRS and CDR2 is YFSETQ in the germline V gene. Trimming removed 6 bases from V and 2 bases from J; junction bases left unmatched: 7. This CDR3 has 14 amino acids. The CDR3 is CASILAGPTYEQYF. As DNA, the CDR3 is TGCGCCAGCATATTAGCGGGGCCCACCTACGAGCAGTACTTC.

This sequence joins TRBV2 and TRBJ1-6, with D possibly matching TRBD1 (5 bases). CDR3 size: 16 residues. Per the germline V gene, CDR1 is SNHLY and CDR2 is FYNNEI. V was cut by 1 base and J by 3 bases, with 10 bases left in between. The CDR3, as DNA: TGTGCCAGCAGTGAAGTGAAGGGGCTCTATAATTCACCCCTCCACTTT. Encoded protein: CASSEVKGLYNSPLHF.